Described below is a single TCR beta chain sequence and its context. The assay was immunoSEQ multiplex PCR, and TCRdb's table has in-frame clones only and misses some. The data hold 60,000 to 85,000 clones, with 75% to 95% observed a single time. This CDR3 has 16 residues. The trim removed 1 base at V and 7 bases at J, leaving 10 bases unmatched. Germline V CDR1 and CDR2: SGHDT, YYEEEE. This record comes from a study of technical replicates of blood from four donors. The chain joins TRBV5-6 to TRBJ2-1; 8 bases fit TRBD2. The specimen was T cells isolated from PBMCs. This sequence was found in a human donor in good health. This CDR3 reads CASSLRVGGAWNEQFF. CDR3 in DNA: TGTGCCAGCAGCTTGAGAGTCGGGGGGGCATGGAATGAGCAGTTCTTC.